These 26 T cell receptor beta chains were all obtained from the same sample, sequenced in a study of Ad26.COV2.S vaccination and SARS-CoV-2 variants. Libraries were prepared by immunoSEQ multiplex PCR; TCRdb keeps only in-frame clonotypes and omits some of them. The sample holds around 370,000 clones, around 92% seen once. The source was peripheral blood, collected after recovery from COVID-19. The receptor source for this set is a human donor who had recovered from COVID-19.

The gene calls are TRBV3-1 (or the pseudogene TRBV3-2) and TRBJ1-2, with unresolved D. V lost 0 bases and J lost 5, with 13 bases in between. Looked up from germline, CDR1 is LGHDT and CDR2 is YNNKEL (reference sequence). CDR3 length: 15 amino acids. The CDR3 DNA sequence: TGTGCCAGCAGCCAAGATCTCCGGGCTGCGTATGGCTACACCTTC. It encodes CASSQDLRAAYGYTF.

The chain has TRBV7-2 and TRBJ2-2; 10 bases map to TRBD2. Germline CDR1 and CDR2: SGHTA and FQGNSA. After removal of 0 bases from V and 6 bases from J, the junction contained 4 bases not matched to a gene. There are 16 residues in the CDR3. In DNA, the CDR3 is TGTGCCAGCAGCTTAGCTAGCGGGGGGTCCGCCGGGGAGCTGTTTTTT. It codes for CASSLASGGSAGELFF.

The rearrangement joins TRBV6-5 to TRBJ1-2, with TRBD1 matching over 8 bases. The CDR3 is made up of 15 amino acids. Trimming removed 0 bases from V and 5 bases from J; junction bases left unmatched: 5. CDR1 and CDR2 (germline): MNHEY, SVGAGI. The CDR3 region is CASSYSWTGQYGYTF. For the CDR3, the DNA is TGTGCCAGCAGTTACTCCTGGACAGGGCAATATGGCTACACCTTC.

This chain links TRBV7-9 with TRBJ2-4; D perhaps matches TRBD2 (6 bases). The germline gives CDR1 SEHNR, CDR2 FQNEAQ (reference sequence). V shed 5 bases and J shed 9 bases, with 17 bases lying between them. The CDR3 covers 14 residues. The CDR3 here is CASSRQLGLGIQYF. The DNA of the CDR3 is TGTGCCAGCAGCCGACAACTGGGACTTGGCATTCAGTACTTC. Looking up the rest from reference TRBV7-9 and TRBJ2-4 gives the full variable domain: DTGVSQNPRHKITKRGQNVTFRCDPISEHNRLYWYRQTLGQGPEFLTYFQNEAQLEKSRLLSDRFSAERPKGSFSTLEIQRTEQGDSAMYLCASSRQLGLGIQYFGAGTRLSVL.

This clone was seen only a few times. The V call is TRBV9, the J call TRBJ1-2; D unresolved. Germline V gives CDR1 SGDLS, CDR2 YYNGEE. The CDR3 spans 12 residues. V shed 0 bases and J shed 6 bases, with 6 bases lying between them. CDR3 in DNA: TGTGCCAGCAGCGTAGGGGCAGATGGCTACACCTTC. This translates into CASSVGADGYTF.

This clone was found once. This chain joins TRBV7-2 and TRBJ2-3; the D gene could be TRBD1 or TRBD2 (5 bases each). The V gene lost 5 bases and the J gene lost 2 bases, with 14 bases spanning the gap. The germline CDR1 and CDR2 sequences are SGHTA and FQGNSA. The CDR3 length is 15 residues. CDR3 DNA sequence: TGTGCCAGCAGCCCGGGGCAGCGTAACACAGATACGCAGTATTTT. This sequence encodes CASSPGQRNTDTQYF.

This chain links TRBV11-3 with TRBJ2-2; 7 bases fit TRBD2. Trimming took 5 bases from V and 7 from J; bases not matched to a gene: 13. There are 16 residues in the CDR3. Germline V gives CDR1 SGHNT, CDR2 YENEEA. The CDR3 spells CASSPRGGRLDGELFF. The CDR3 DNA is TGTGCCAGCAGCCCCCGGGGAGGGAGGCTCGACGGGGAGCTGTTTTTT.

This clone has only one observation. The chain combines TRBV5-1 with TRBJ1-1; 8 nucleotides align to TRBD1. V was clipped by 4 bases and J by 2 bases; unmatched bases: 10. The length of the CDR3 is 16 residues. Germline CDR1 is SGHRS and CDR2 is YFSETQ. The CDR3 here is CASSLGPTGANTEAFF. The CDR3 nucleotides are TGCGCCAGCAGCCTGGGCCCGACAGGGGCAAACACTGAAGCTTTCTTT.

The J gene is TRBJ2-5, the V gene TRBV29-1; a possible D gene is TRBD2 (5 bases). V was cut by 3 bases and J by 5 bases, with 10 bases left in between. This CDR3 has 12 residues. Germline values: CDR1 SQVTM, CDR2 ANQGSEA. CDR3 residues: CSVDRGWETQYF. Here the CDR3 DNA reads TGCAGCGTTGATCGGGGTTGGGAGACCCAGTACTTC.

The V call is TRBV27, the J call TRBJ2-5; TRBD2 aligns across 9 bases. Germline assignment: CDR1 MNHEY and CDR2 SMNVEV (reference sequence). V shed 7 bases and J 2 bases; nucleotides not matched to a gene: 5. The CDR3 length is 14 residues. Here the CDR3 reads CASKPSGVQETQYF. The CDR3 bases are TGTGCCAGCAAACCTAGCGGGGTACAAGAGACCCAGTACTTC.

This chain uses TRBV14 with TRBJ1-2; D gene ambiguous. CDR3 length: 13 residues. Germline lookup yields CDR1 SGHDN and CDR2 FVKESK. V lost 0 bases, J lost 3 bases, and 5 bases lay in between. CDR3 DNA: TGTGCCAGCAGCCAAGACGGTTACTATGGCTACACCTTC. It specifies CASSQDGYYGYTF.

The chain has TRBV29-1 and TRBJ1-1, with 10 positions matching TRBD1. With V trimmed by 5 bases and J by 4 bases, 16 bases remained unmatched. This CDR3 region has 17 residues. Germline CDR1 reads SQVTM; CDR2 reads ANQGSEA. The CDR3 reads CSVLPGTGERLGTEAFF. The CDR3 coding sequence is TGCAGCGTTTTACCCGGGACAGGGGAGAGATTGGGCACTGAAGCTTTCTTT.

This rearrangement joins TRBV9 to TRBJ1-5; perhaps TRBD1 as D (5 bases). The V gene lost 4 bases and the J gene lost 4 bases, with 15 bases spanning the gap. The CDR3 has 15 amino acids. Germline CDR1 SGDLS, CDR2 YYNGEE. CDR3 sequence reads: CASSPGHTTNQPQHF. CDR3 in DNA: TGTGCCAGCAGCCCAGGACATACAACGAATCAGCCCCAGCATTTT.

V usage is TRBV6-5 and J usage is TRBJ1-1, with D perhaps matching TRBD1 (5 bases). The germline CDR1 and CDR2 sequences are MNHEY and SVGAGI. The length of the CDR3 is 13 residues. V was clipped by 0 bases and J by 11 bases, with 13 bases between them. The CDR3 DNA sequence: TGTGCCAGCAGTTACTCGACCGGCAGGGAGGCTTTCTTT. Amino acids: CASSYSTGREAFF.

The CDR3 DNA sequence: TGTGCCAGCAGCTTCGGACAGGCCTGGGATGAGCAGTTCTTC. This encodes CASSFGQAWDEQFF. The chain has TRBV11-3 and TRBJ2-1, with 7 positions matching TRBD1. CDR3 size: 14 residues. Germline CDR1 reads SGHNT; CDR2 reads YENEEA. Germline trimming cut 3 bases from V and 8 bases from J; bases unmatched to any gene: 7.

In its sample, this clone was seen a few times. In DNA form, the CDR3 reads TGTGCCAGTAGTATATTCGCTGACAGAAGGAATTCACCCCTCCACTTT. It translates to CASSIFADRRNSPLHF. V gene TRBV19 combines with J gene TRBJ1-6; perhaps TRBD1 as D (5 bases). Germline CDR1 LNHDA, CDR2 SQIVND (reference sequence). V was shortened by 2 bases and J by 7 bases, with 15 bases between the two germline ends. This CDR3 has 16 amino acids.

This clone was recorded once. The J gene is TRBJ2-1, the V gene TRBV11-2; 7 bases are a match to TRBD2. Looked up from germline, CDR1 is SGHAT and CDR2 is FQNNGV. The CDR3 length is 14 residues. J gave up 10 bases and V 6 bases, and 12 bases lay outside the gene matches. The CDR3, as DNA: TGTGCCAGCAGGTCCCCCGGGGGGATTACCGAGCAGTTCTTC. Translated: CASRSPGGITEQFF.

The genes are TRBV6-6 and TRBJ2-7; D is ambiguous. V shed 4 bases and J shed 0 bases, with 10 bases lying between them. The germline gives CDR1 MNHNY, CDR2 SVGAGI (reference sequence). The length of the CDR3 is 14 residues. This CDR3 is CASSFTSASYEQYF. The CDR3 DNA reads as TGTGCCAGCAGTTTCACGAGTGCCTCCTACGAGCAGTACTTC.

The chain is built from TRBV21-1 and TRBJ2-1; the D call in the table, TRBD1, was not verified against the DNA. TRBV21-1 is reported as a pseudogene. The CDR3 totals 16 residues. The CDR3 spells CASSKGGQGAKVEQFF. Written as DNA, the CDR3 is TGTGCCAGCAGCAAAGGAGGGCAGGGGGCAAAGGTTGAGCAGTTCTTC.

This chain connects TRBV10-3 to TRBJ1-3; tentatively, D is TRBD1 (5 bases). V lost 10 bases to trimming and J lost 0 bases, with 10 bases between them. The CDR3 length is 13 residues. CDR1 is ENHRY, CDR2 SYGVKD, per germline. In DNA, the CDR3 is TGTGCCAGCTCAGGGATCTCTGGAAACACCATATATTTT. This sequence encodes CASSGISGNTIYF.

This clone was observed once. The chain links TRBV2 to TRBJ2-5, with unresolved D. There are 10 residues in the CDR3. Germline lookup yields CDR1 SNHLY and CDR2 FYNNEI. V was clipped by 8 bases and J by 5 bases, with 6 bases between them. The CDR3 is CASRKETQYF. CDR3 bases: TGTGCCAGCCGTAAGGAGACCCAGTACTTC.

This chain joins TRBV7-9 and TRBJ2-6; D gene ambiguous. V lost 2 bases to trimming and J lost 1 base, with 6 bases between them. The CDR3 covers 15 residues. Germline V lookup: CDR1 SEHNR, CDR2 FQNEAQ (reference sequence). In DNA, the CDR3 is TGTGCCAGCAGCTTAAGGGAATCTGGGGCCAACGTCCTGACTTTC. The encoded protein is CASSLRESGANVLTF.

The chain's CDR3 is CASSIDRSFPSNQPQHF. Written as DNA, the CDR3 is TGTGCCAGTAGTATAGATCGAAGTTTCCCTAGCAATCAGCCCCAGCATTTT. This sequence joins TRBV19 and TRBJ1-5; D uncertain. The germline V gene encodes CDR1 LNHDA and CDR2 SQIVND (reference sequence). The CDR3 sequence is 17 residues long. The V end was cut by 0 bases, the J end by 0 bases, with 12 bases between.

V is TRBV28 and J is TRBJ2-3, with TRBD2 matching over 15 bases. Trimming removed 4 bases from V and 8 bases from J; junction bases left unmatched: 13. Germline assignment: CDR1 MDHEN and CDR2 SYDVKM. The CDR3 totals 18 residues. The CDR3 sequence is CASSSSLGTSGGIGTQYF. Here the CDR3 DNA reads TGTGCCAGCAGTTCGAGTTTAGGGACTAGCGGGGGGATTGGTACGCAGTATTTT.

This chain joins TRBV18 and TRBJ1-5; weak D call: TRBD1 (6 bases). The CDR3 runs to 16 residues. V gave up 5 bases and J gave up 6 bases, with 20 bases separating them. Germline values: CDR1 KGHSH, CDR2 LQKENI. The CDR3 protein is CASSSRGGGRFQPQHF. CDR3 DNA sequence: TGTGCCAGCTCATCCCGCGGTGGGGGGCGTTTTCAGCCCCAGCATTTT.

The V gene is TRBV9, the J gene TRBJ2-5; D is unclear. Per germline, CDR1 SGDLS and CDR2 YYNGEE. V lost 3 bases and J 4 bases, leaving 16 bases between the germline ends. The CDR3 has 15 residues. Here the CDR3 reads CASSAKAGSRETQYF. The CDR3, as DNA: TGTGCCAGCAGCGCCAAGGCAGGATCTAGAGAGACCCAGTACTTC.